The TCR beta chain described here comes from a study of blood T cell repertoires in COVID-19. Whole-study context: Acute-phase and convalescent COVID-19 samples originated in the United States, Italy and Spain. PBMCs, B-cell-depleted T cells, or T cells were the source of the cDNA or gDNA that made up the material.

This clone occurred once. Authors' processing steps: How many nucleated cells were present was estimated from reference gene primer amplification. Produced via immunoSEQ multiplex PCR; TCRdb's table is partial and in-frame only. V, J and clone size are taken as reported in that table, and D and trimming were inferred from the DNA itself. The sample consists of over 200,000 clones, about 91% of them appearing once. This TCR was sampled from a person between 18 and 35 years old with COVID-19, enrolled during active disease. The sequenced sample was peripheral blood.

DNA for the CDR3: TGTGCCAGCAGTTCCGTCATCACTAGCGGGGGGTACAATGAGCAGTTCTTC. This gives the protein CASSSVITSGGYNEQFF. V and J are TRBV27 and TRBJ2-1, with TRBD2 matching 12 bases. Germline values: CDR1 MNHEY, CDR2 SMNVEV (reference sequence). The CDR3 spans 17 residues. The V and J ends lost 4 bases and 4 bases, in that order; junction bases with no gene match: 8.